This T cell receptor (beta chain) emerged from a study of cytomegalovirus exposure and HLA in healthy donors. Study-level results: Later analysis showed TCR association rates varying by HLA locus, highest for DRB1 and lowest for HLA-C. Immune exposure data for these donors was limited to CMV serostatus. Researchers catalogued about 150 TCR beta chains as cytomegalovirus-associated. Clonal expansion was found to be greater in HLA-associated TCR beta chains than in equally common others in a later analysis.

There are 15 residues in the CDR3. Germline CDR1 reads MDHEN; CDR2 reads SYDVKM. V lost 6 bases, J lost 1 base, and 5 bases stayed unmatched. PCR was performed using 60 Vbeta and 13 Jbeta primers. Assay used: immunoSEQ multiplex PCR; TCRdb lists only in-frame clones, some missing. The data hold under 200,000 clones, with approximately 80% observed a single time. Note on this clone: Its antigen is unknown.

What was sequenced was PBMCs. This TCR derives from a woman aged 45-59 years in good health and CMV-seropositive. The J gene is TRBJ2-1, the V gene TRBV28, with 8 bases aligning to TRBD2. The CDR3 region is CASSRGGPSYNEQFF. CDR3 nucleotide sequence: TGTGCCAGCAGCCGGGGGGGTCCTTCCTACAATGAGCAGTTCTTC.